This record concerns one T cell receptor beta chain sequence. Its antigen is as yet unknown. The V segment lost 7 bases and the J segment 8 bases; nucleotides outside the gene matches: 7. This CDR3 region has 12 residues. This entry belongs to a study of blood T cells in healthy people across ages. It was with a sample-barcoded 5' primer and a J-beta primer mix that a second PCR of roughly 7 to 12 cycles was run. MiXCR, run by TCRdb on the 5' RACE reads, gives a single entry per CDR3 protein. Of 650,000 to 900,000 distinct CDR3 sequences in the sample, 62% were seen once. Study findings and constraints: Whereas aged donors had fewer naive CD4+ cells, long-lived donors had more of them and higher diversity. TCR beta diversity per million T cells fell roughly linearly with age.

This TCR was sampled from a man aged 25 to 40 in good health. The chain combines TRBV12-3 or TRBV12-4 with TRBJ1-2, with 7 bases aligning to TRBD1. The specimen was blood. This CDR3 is CASTPTGRGYTF. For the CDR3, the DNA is TGTGCCAGCACCCCGACAGGGCGCGGCTACACCTTC.